This TCR beta chain comes out of a study of T cells in narcolepsy. General observations from the study: Blood of same and different patients, but not healthy controls, reportedly held recurring autoreactive clonotypes. Some memory CD4+ repertoires had no autoreactive clone sequences.

The CDR3 covers 14 residues. Trimming cost V 6 bases and J 2 bases, with 13 bases left between them. CDR1 LNHDA and CDR2 SQIVND come from the germline V gene (reference sequence). TCRdb's copy holds only in-frame clones and misses some; the assay was immunoSEQ multiplex PCR. The data show tens of thousands of clones, about nine tenths seen once. Regarding this clone: Antigen: not known.

The sequencing sample was made of CD45RA- memory CD4+ T cells from PBMCs. This receptor was obtained from a human donor with narcolepsy. This chain connects TRBV19 to TRBJ2-5; TRBD1 or TRBD2 may be the D gene (7 bases each). For the CDR3, the DNA is TGTGCCAGTAGGAGCGGGACAGAACAAGAGACCCAGTACTTC. Amino acid sequence: CASRSGTEQETQYF.